This entry lists 26 T cell receptor beta chains sequenced from one sample in a study of blood T cell repertoires in COVID-19 (TCRdb year 2020). The library was obtained by the immunoSEQ multiplex PCR assay. Held by TCRdb, this immuneACCESS table contains in-frame sequences only and omits some clones. Under half of the omission traces to an unresolved V gene where checked; the cause of the rest is unknown. For this sample there are approximately 170,000 clones; around 81% appear just once. The ten largest make up 7.5% to 10% of the sample. Source material: peripheral blood. The source is an elderly woman with COVID-19, enrolled during active disease.

CDR3 sequence (DNA): TGTGCCAGCAAGTTTGGGAGCTCCTATAATTCACCCCTCCACTTT. Translation: CASKFGSSYNSPLHF. The V gene is TRBV27, the J gene TRBJ1-6; D is undetermined. Germline V gene sequence: CDR1 MNHEY, CDR2 SMNVEV (reference sequence). This CDR3 spans 15 amino acids. V dropped 7 bases and J dropped 0 bases, with 10 bases sitting between them.

The chain couples TRBV19 to TRBJ1-3; D is possibly TRBD1 (5 bases). V lost 5 bases, J lost 0 bases, and 14 bases lay in between. Germline V gene data show CDR1 as LNHDA and CDR2 as SQIVND (reference sequence). The CDR3 has 16 residues. The DNA for the CDR3 is TGTGCCAGTAGTCCCCAGGGTACCTTCTCTGGAAACACCATATATTTT. This encodes CASSPQGTFSGNTIYF.

This chain connects TRBV18 to TRBJ2-7, with TRBD1 identical over 11 bases. The V gene end was trimmed by 2 bases and the J gene end by 7 bases; junction bases not matched to a gene: 10. Germline CDR1 KGHSH, CDR2 LQKENI. The CDR3 loop spans 16 amino acids. Here the CDR3 reads CASSPNKGQGAGEQYF. The CDR3 DNA sequence: TGTGCCAGCTCACCAAACAAAGGACAGGGGGCAGGGGAGCAGTACTTC.

The chain couples TRBV15 to TRBJ1-1; D is unclear. V was trimmed by 0 bases and J by 6 bases, leaving 11 bases between them. CDR3 size: 14 residues. The V gene's germline CDR1 is LNHNV and CDR2 YYDKDF (reference sequence). CDR3 sequence (DNA): TGTGCCACCAGCAGAGAGGCGGGGTGGGCTGAAGCTTTCTTT. This encodes CATSREAGWAEAFF.

This clone was observed a single time. The CDR3 loop reads CASSPLAGQGTNEKLFF. CDR3 in DNA: TGCGCCAGCAGCCCCCTGGCCGGACAGGGAACTAATGAAAAACTGTTTTTT. The chain couples TRBV5-1 to TRBJ1-4, with 8 bases lining up with TRBD1. The CDR3 is 17 residues long. From germline, CDR1 is SGHRS and CDR2 YFSETQ. J gave up 1 base and V 4 bases, and 9 bases lay outside the gene matches.

This chain uses TRBV3-1 (or the pseudogene TRBV3-2) with TRBJ2-1, with TRBD2 matching over 13 bases. This CDR3 has 15 amino acids. Trimming removed 7 bases from V and 2 bases from J; junction bases left unmatched: 2. Per the germline V gene, CDR1 is LGHDT and CDR2 is YNNKEL (reference sequence). CDR3 DNA: TGTGCCAGCACAGGACTAGCGGGGGCCTACAATGAGCAGTTCTTC. It yields the protein CASTGLAGAYNEQFF.

The chain couples TRBV18 to TRBJ1-3; 9 bases are a match to TRBD1. CDR3 length equals 19 residues. Germline V gene lookup returns CDR1 KGHSH and CDR2 LQKENI. V gave up 3 bases and J gave up 0 bases; unmatched junction bases: 12. This CDR3 reads CASSPYVGGTGPSGNTIYF. The CDR3 region has the DNA TGTGCCAGCTCACCCTACGTAGGGGGGACAGGGCCCTCTGGAAACACCATATATTTT.

This clone was counted a single time. V usage is TRBV3-1 (or the pseudogene TRBV3-2) and J usage is TRBJ1-2, with 9 bases lining up with TRBD1. The CDR3 consists of 17 residues. V was pared by 5 bases and J by 2 bases, with 12 bases of the junction left unmatched. From germline, CDR1 is LGHDT and CDR2 YNNKEL (reference sequence). CDR3 nucleotide sequence: TGTGCCAGCAGCTCAAACGGACAGGGGAGTGGGAACTATGGCTACACCTTC. This translates into CASSSNGQGSGNYGYTF.

Ten or more counts support this clone. The chain links TRBV19 to TRBJ2-6, with D perhaps matching TRBD2 (5 bases). The germline CDR1 and CDR2 sequences are LNHDA and SQIVND (reference sequence). The V end was cut by 7 bases, the J end by 1 base, with 17 bases between. CDR3 length equals 17 residues. The CDR3 region is CASTREGQLSGANVLTF. The DNA for the CDR3 is TGTGCCAGTACCCGGGAAGGTCAGCTATCTGGGGCCAACGTCCTGACTTTC.

The genes are TRBV6-5 and TRBJ1-5; a possible D gene is TRBD1 (5 bases). Germline V gives CDR1 MNHEY, CDR2 SVGAGI. V was shortened by 7 bases and J by 0 bases, with 13 bases between the two germline ends. There are 15 residues in the CDR3. The CDR3 protein is CASTRAGPSNQPQHF. The CDR3 nucleotides are TGTGCCAGCACCAGGGCAGGGCCTAGCAATCAGCCCCAGCATTTT.

The CDR3 protein is CASSEEGGVPYEQYF. Written as DNA, the CDR3 is TGTGCCAGCAGTGAAGAGGGGGGGGTCCCTTACGAGCAGTACTTC. The J gene is TRBJ2-7, the V gene TRBV6-1, with a possible D match to TRBD2 (7 bases). The CDR3 is 15 amino acids. CDR1 MNHNS and CDR2 SASEGT come from the germline V gene. V lost 1 base, J lost 4 bases, and 14 bases lay in between.

The chain uses TRBV28 and TRBJ1-5, with 7 bases fitting TRBD1. The V gene end was trimmed by 6 bases and the J gene end by 2 bases; junction bases not matched to a gene: 4. This CDR3 has 14 residues. Germline V CDR1 and CDR2: MDHEN, SYDVKM. DNA of the CDR3: TGTGCCAGCAGAATAGGGGGCGGCAATCAGCCCCAGCATTTT. This translates into CASRIGGGNQPQHF.

This clone was detected only once. The V gene is TRBV5-4, the J gene TRBJ1-3; 7 bases agree with TRBD1. Germline CDR1 is SGHNT and CDR2 is YYREEE (reference sequence). V was pared by 5 bases and J by 3 bases, with 14 bases of the junction left unmatched. The CDR3 has 17 amino acids. The CDR3 nucleotides read TGTGCCAGCAGTTTCCTTACAGGGGCACAAATTGGAAACACCATATATTTT. It translates to CASSFLTGAQIGNTIYF.

CDR3 protein: CASKLAGSYNEQFF. The CDR3 DNA sequence: TGTGCCAGCAAGCTAGCGGGCTCCTACAATGAGCAGTTCTTC. The rearrangement joins TRBV27 to TRBJ2-1; 8 bases fit TRBD2. J was trimmed by 0 bases and V by 7 bases; bases with no gene match: 2. The CDR3 runs to 14 residues. Per the germline V gene, CDR1 is MNHEY and CDR2 is SMNVEV (reference sequence).

This clone was counted a few times. This chain links TRBV27 with TRBJ2-3; D is undetermined. The CDR3 spans 19 residues. The germline gives CDR1 MNHEY, CDR2 SMNVEV (reference sequence). Trimming left V 2 bases short and J 6 bases short, with 27 bases between. CDR3 region: CASSLLHPPGSTSFDTQYF. DNA of the CDR3: TGTGCCAGCAGTTTACTCCACCCGCCGGGTAGCACATCATTCGATACGCAGTATTTT.

This chain joins TRBV2 and TRBJ2-7; D possibly corresponds to TRBD2 (6 bases). V was clipped by 7 bases and J by 2 bases, with 12 bases between them. The CDR3 has 13 residues. CDR1 is SNHLY and CDR2 is FYNNEI in the germline V gene. The CDR3 region is CASKGGVAYEQYF. CDR3 bases: TGTGCCAGCAAAGGCGGGGTGGCCTACGAGCAGTACTTC.

The rearrangement uses TRBV9 and TRBJ2-7; D might be TRBD2 (6 bases). The CDR3 runs to 15 residues. Germline lookup yields CDR1 SGDLS and CDR2 YYNGEE. Trimming took off 3 bases at V and 3 bases at J, with 16 bases between the two ends. CDR3 loop: CASSAQVTSFYEQYF. DNA for the CDR3: TGTGCCAGCAGCGCCCAAGTGACTAGTTTCTACGAGCAGTACTTC.

The chain is built from TRBV6-5 and TRBJ2-1, with TRBD1 matching over 10 bases. Germline CDR1 MNHEY, CDR2 SVGAGI. The CDR3 extends over 15 amino acids. With 1 base clipped from V and 8 bases from J, the junction kept 5 bases outside the gene matches. The CDR3 spells CASSYWGQGIDEQFF. CDR3 sequence (DNA): TGTGCCAGCAGTTACTGGGGACAGGGGATCGATGAGCAGTTCTTC.

V is TRBV10-3 and J is TRBJ2-3, with 7 bases fitting TRBD2. There are 15 residues in the CDR3. V gave up 1 base and J gave up 4 bases; unmatched junction bases: 5. Germline loops: CDR1 ENHRY, CDR2 SYGVKD. The CDR3 loop is CAISELGLNSDTQYF. The CDR3 DNA reads as TGTGCCATCAGTGAGTTGGGACTAAACTCAGATACGCAGTATTTT.

The rearrangement joins TRBV19 to TRBJ2-7, with TRBD2 matching over 7 bases. Germline V gene lookup returns CDR1 LNHDA and CDR2 SQIVND (reference sequence). The V and J ends lost 3 bases and 0 bases, in that order; junction bases with no gene match: 2. The CDR3 is 14 residues long. The CDR3 loop is CASSIGGGSYEQYF. CDR3 DNA sequence: TGTGCCAGTAGTATTGGCGGGGGCTCCTACGAGCAGTACTTC.

V is TRBV6-6 and J is TRBJ2-5; 14 nucleotides line up with TRBD2. V was clipped by 6 bases and J by 4 bases; unmatched bases: 7. The CDR3 has 16 amino acids. Germline V gene data show CDR1 as MNHNY and CDR2 as SVGAGI (reference sequence). The CDR3 protein is CASRPAGTSGRETQYF. The CDR3, as DNA: TGTGCCAGCAGGCCCGCCGGGACTAGCGGGAGAGAGACCCAGTACTTC.

Turning to this clone: One end of the junction is discordant with germline, which a read error may explain. The rearrangement links TRBV7-2 to TRBJ2-1; 12 nucleotides align to TRBD2. CDR1 is SGHTA and CDR2 is FQGNSA in the germline V gene. CDR3 length equals 15 residues. This CDR3 reads CASSLAGGYYNEQFF. The CDR3 region has the DNA TGTGCCAGCAGCCTAGCGGGAGGGTACTACAATGAGCAGTTCTTC.

The sample holds one count of this clone. The DNA of the CDR3 is TGTGCCAGCAGCCCGACCTACGGGGTTGGAAAACTGTTTTTT. It translates to CASSPTYGVGKLFF. This sequence joins TRBV9 and TRBJ1-4; D gene ambiguous. There are 14 residues in the CDR3. V was cut by 4 bases and J by 10 bases, with 17 bases left in between. Per the germline V gene, CDR1 is SGDLS and CDR2 is YYNGEE. The full variable domain, completed using reference TRBV9 and TRBJ1-4, is DSGVTQTPKHLITATGQRVTLRCSPRSGDLSVYWYQQSLDQGLQFLIQYYNGEERAKGNILERFSAQQFPDLHSELNLSSLELGDSALYFCASSPTYGVGKLFFGSGTQLSVL.

The chain links TRBV27 to TRBJ2-3; 12 nucleotides agree with TRBD2. The CDR3 runs 16 residues. With 10 bases clipped from V and 4 bases from J, the junction kept 12 bases outside the gene matches. Per the germline V gene, CDR1 is MNHEY and CDR2 is SMNVEV (reference sequence). CDR3 protein: CATTRASGGAADTQYF. CDR3 DNA: TGTGCCACCACACGGGCTAGCGGGGGGGCAGCAGATACGCAGTATTTT.

The rearrangement joins TRBV7-3 to TRBJ2-6; D gene ambiguous. The CDR3 has 13 residues. Trimming shortened V by 5 bases and J by 4 bases, and 6 bases separated the two germline ends. Germline CDR1 and CDR2: SGHTA and FQGTGA. CDR3 in amino acids: CASSKTGANVLTF. CDR3 bases: TGTGCCAGCAGCAAGACAGGGGCCAACGTCCTGACTTTC.

The chain recombines TRBV19 with TRBJ2-7; no clear D. The germline V gene has CDR1 LNHDA and CDR2 SQIVND (reference sequence). This CDR3 region has 12 residues. V was trimmed by 6 bases and J by 1 base, leaving 7 bases between them. The CDR3 sequence: CASSGLSYEQYF. The DNA of the CDR3 is TGTGCCAGTAGCGGGTTATCCTACGAGCAGTACTTC.